This T cell receptor beta chain was sequenced during a study of siplizumab effects on memory and regulatory T cells. Regarding this clone: The antigen is unknown.

The study assayed 90,000 to 100,000 TCR templates per sample. Produced via immunoSEQ multiplex PCR; TCRdb's table is partial and in-frame only. The sample contains tens of thousands of clones, roughly 86% of which appear only once. The trim removed 6 bases at V and 7 bases at J, leaving 11 bases unmatched. Germline assignment: CDR1 MNHNS and CDR2 SASEGT. This CDR3 has 15 amino acids. Whole-study findings and limits: Mappable CD4+ clones that were alloreactive averaged 68.8% Treg-derived with siplizumab versus around 27% in controls. Whether the proliferating Tregs (from siplizumab cultures) were suppressive was not confirmed. The study found that siplizumab significantly reduced alloreactive sequences traceable to unstimulated CD4+ memory cells.

The specimen was Tregs sorted from blood. The source is a human donor in good health. This chain joins TRBV6-1 and TRBJ1-4, with 7 bases identical to TRBD1. The CDR3 here is CASRPTQGIGEKLFF. In nucleotides, the CDR3 is TGTGCCAGCAGGCCAACACAGGGGATCGGTGAAAAACTGTTTTTT.